This T cell receptor (beta chain) came from a study of Ad26.COV2.S vaccination and SARS-CoV-2 variants. The repertoire was sequenced with immunoSEQ multiplex PCR; TCRdb's copy has only in-frame clones and lacks some. The table records hundreds of thousands of clones, about 87% of them present only once. The sample's treatment: around 19 received Ad26.COV2.S at low or high dose, single or two shots; several received placebo; per-sample allocation not given. On day 63 after the first injection, vaccine and placebo recipients gave samples. CDR1 is SNHLY, CDR2 FYNNEI, per germline. Trimming stripped 6 bases from V and 3 bases from J, with 11 bases between. This CDR3 spans 14 amino acids.

The chain carries TRBV2 and TRBJ1-4, with a weak D call TRBD1 (5 bases). The specimen was peripheral blood, collected in a trial of Ad26.COV2.S vaccine versus placebo. The clonotype comes from a person aged 18-60 years who received the Ad26.COV2.S COVID-19 vaccine or a placebo. The CDR3 loop is CASRQGSANEKLFF. The DNA for the CDR3 is TGTGCCAGCAGGCAGGGTTCGGCTAATGAAAAACTGTTTTTT.